The 24 T cell receptor beta chains below all came from one sample that was sequenced in a study of PD-1 blockade in classical Hodgkin lymphoma. With no exception, relapse followed autologous stem cell transplantation in all patients, and brentuximab vedotin exposure varied. Profiled with immunoSEQ multiplex PCR; TCRdb holds only in-frame clones, not every one. The sample has about 63,000 clones, 88% seen once. This specimen was peripheral blood mononuclear cells (PBMCs), taken before the second cycle of nivolumab. These receptors came from a human donor with classical Hodgkin lymphoma.

The V call is TRBV5-1, the J call TRBJ1-4, with D perhaps TRBD1 (6 bases). The CDR3 sequence is 15 residues long. Germline CDR1 is SGHRS and CDR2 is YFSETQ. The V end lost 0 bases, the J end lost 7 bases, and 13 bases lay between the germline ends. CDR3 sequence: CASSLAGGLSEKLFF. CDR3 nucleotides: TGCGCCAGCAGCTTGGCCGGGGGGCTCAGTGAAAAACTGTTTTTT.

The chain links TRBV6-4 to TRBJ2-2; D not resolved. In germline, CDR1 is MRHNA, CDR2 SNTAGT. This CDR3 region has 14 residues. The V end was cut by 4 bases, the J end by 1 base, with 7 bases between. DNA of the CDR3: TGTGCCAGCAGTGTGGATCTGAACACCGGGGAGCTGTTTTTT. Its protein product is CASSVDLNTGELFF.

The rearrangement joins TRBV5-1 to TRBJ2-5; possible D gene TRBD2, 6 bases. The CDR3 is 14 amino acids. The germline gives CDR1 SGHRS, CDR2 YFSETQ. Trimming stripped 0 bases from V and 5 bases from J, with 11 bases between. As DNA, the CDR3 is TGCGCCAGCAGCTTGGCCGGGGCGGGGGAGACCCAGTACTTC. Amino acid sequence: CASSLAGAGETQYF.

This chain uses TRBV15 with TRBJ2-7; 8 bases match TRBD1. Germline CDR1 LNHNV, CDR2 YYDKDF (reference sequence). This CDR3 region has 16 residues. V shed 0 bases and J 7 bases; nucleotides not matched to a gene: 11. CDR3 region: CATSREGSGRGREQYF. The CDR3 DNA follows: TGTGCCACCAGCAGAGAGGGGTCGGGCAGGGGGCGTGAGCAGTACTTC. Filled out from reference TRBV15 and TRBJ2-7, the complete variable domain reads DAMVIQNPRYQVTQFGKPVTLSCSQTLNHNVMYWYQQKSSQAPKLLFHYYDKDFNNEADTPDNFQSRRPNTSFCFLDIRSPGLGDTAMYLCATSREGSGRGREQYFGPGTRLTVT.

This rearrangement joins TRBV7-2 to TRBJ1-2; D remains unclear. The CDR3 sequence is 13 residues long. CDR1 is SGHTA and CDR2 is FQGNSA in the germline V gene. Trimming stripped 0 bases from V and 6 bases from J, with 8 bases between. The CDR3: CASSLAVSHGYTF. The CDR3 DNA is TGTGCCAGCAGCTTAGCAGTTAGCCATGGCTACACCTTC.

The chain recombines TRBV9 with TRBJ2-1; D might be TRBD1 (5 bases). The CDR3 contains 13 residues. The V gene lost 0 bases and the J gene lost 11 bases, with 12 bases spanning the gap. Germline V gives CDR1 SGDLS, CDR2 YYNGEE. The CDR3 loop is CASSVAAGIQQFF. The CDR3 bases are TGTGCCAGCAGCGTAGCGGCAGGGATTCAGCAGTTCTTC.

The genes are TRBV6-6 and TRBJ2-1; D is possibly TRBD2 (6 bases). The CDR3 length is 15 residues. V lost 1 base, J lost 2 bases, and 9 bases lay in between. Looked up from germline, CDR1 is MNHNY and CDR2 is SVGAGI (reference sequence). CDR3: CASSYFSGPYNEQFF. The DNA of the CDR3 is TGTGCCAGCAGTTACTTTAGCGGCCCCTACAATGAGCAGTTCTTC.

This rearrangement joins TRBV6-1 to TRBJ2-7, with 10 positions matching TRBD1. This CDR3 is built from 15 residues. CDR1 and CDR2 (germline): MNHNS, SASEGT. With V trimmed by 5 bases and J by 2 bases, 6 bases remained unmatched. CDR3 amino acids: CASSSPGTGAYEQYF. The CDR3 bases are TGTGCCAGCAGTTCTCCCGGGACAGGGGCCTACGAGCAGTACTTC.

The CDR3 loop is CASSVGVAGLNYEQYF. The DNA of the CDR3 is TGTGCCAGCAGCGTAGGGGTAGCGGGGTTAAACTACGAGCAGTACTTC. V is TRBV9 and J is TRBJ2-7; 8 bases match TRBD2. From germline, CDR1 is SGDLS and CDR2 YYNGEE. Trimming at V came to 0 bases and at J to 3 bases, leaving 8 bases not matched to a gene. This CDR3 comprises 16 residues.

This chain uses TRBV7-9 with TRBJ1-4; D uncertain. This CDR3 has 16 amino acids. V was shortened by 4 bases and J by 4 bases, with 16 bases between the two germline ends. Germline V gene lookup returns CDR1 SEHNR and CDR2 FQNEAQ (reference sequence). CDR3 nucleotides: TGTGCCAGCAGCTCCTCTACCTTGGACTATAATGAAAAACTGTTTTTT. Translating it yields CASSSSTLDYNEKLFF.

V is TRBV6-6 and J is TRBJ1-6, with 10 positions matching TRBD1. J gave up 12 bases and V 8 bases, and 13 bases lay outside the gene matches. From germline, CDR1 is MNHNY and CDR2 SVGAGI (reference sequence). The CDR3 totals 15 residues. The CDR3 DNA sequence: TGTGCCAGCGTACTACGAGGGACAGGGGAGGTACCCCTCCACTTT. Residues: CASVLRGTGEVPLHF.

As to this clone: The sample holds other DNA sequences that translate to the same CDR3. The chain is built from TRBV5-1 and TRBJ2-5, with D possibly being TRBD1 or TRBD2 (5 bases each). The V gene's germline CDR1 is SGHRS and CDR2 YFSETQ. The CDR3 has 14 residues. With 4 bases removed from V and 1 base from J, the gap between germline ends came to 11 bases. The CDR3 here is CASSRDGIQETQYF. As DNA, the CDR3 is TGCGCCAGCAGCCGGGACGGAATCCAAGAGACCCAGTACTTC.

V gene TRBV7-2 combines with J gene TRBJ1-4; 7 bases are a match to TRBD1. Germline V gene sequence: CDR1 SGHTA, CDR2 FQGNSA. V lost 5 bases to trimming and J lost 7 bases; unmatched junction nucleotides: 4. The CDR3 has 13 residues. The CDR3 here is CASSRGDSEKLFF. The DNA of the CDR3 is TGTGCCAGCAGCAGAGGGGACAGTGAAAAACTGTTTTTT.

The chain links TRBV5-1 to TRBJ1-5, with unresolved D. V was pared by 0 bases and J by 4 bases, with 11 bases between. In germline, CDR1 is SGHRS, CDR2 YFSETQ. The CDR3 has 15 amino acids. This chain's CDR3 is CASSLGPGLNQPQHF. CDR3 nucleotides: TGCGCCAGCAGCTTGGGGCCGGGTCTAAATCAGCCCCAGCATTTT.

A single count supports this clone. The chain recombines TRBV7-2 with TRBJ2-7; 8 bases map to TRBD2. The CDR3 totals 13 residues. V lost 5 bases, J lost 7 bases, and 7 bases stayed unmatched. The germline CDR1 and CDR2 sequences are SGHTA and FQGNSA. Here the CDR3 DNA reads TGTGCCAGCAGCACCGGGGGGGTCGGAGAGCAGTACTTC. It is translated as CASSTGGVGEQYF.

This clone occurred once. The chain combines TRBV5-1 with TRBJ2-5; no firm D call. The CDR3 spans 13 residues. Germline CDR1 and CDR2: SGHRS and YFSETQ. Trimming shortened V by 1 base and J by 2 bases, and 6 bases separated the two germline ends. CDR3 DNA: TGCGCCAGCAGCTTGTCTTTTCAAGAGACCCAGTACTTC. Protein product: CASSLSFQETQYF. Full variable domain (missing parts from reference TRBV5-1 and TRBJ2-5): KAGVTQTPRYLIKTRGQQVTLSCSPISGHRSVSWYQQTPGQGLQFLFEYFSETQRNKGNFPGRFSGRQFSNSRSEMNVSTLELGDSALYLCASSLSFQETQYFGPGTRLLVL.

This sequence joins TRBV7-9 and TRBJ1-6; 7 bases are a match to TRBD1. V shed 2 bases and J 7 bases; nucleotides not matched to a gene: 2. The CDR3 runs to 14 residues. Germline CDR1 and CDR2: SEHNR and FQNEAQ (reference sequence). The CDR3 coding sequence is TGTGCCAGCAGCTTAAGGGACAGCAATTCACCCCTCCACTTT. Amino acid sequence: CASSLRDSNSPLHF.

The chain uses TRBV14 and TRBJ2-7; TRBD2 aligns across 7 bases. Germline lookup yields CDR1 SGHDN and CDR2 FVKESK. V shed 3 bases, J shed 6 bases, and the junction held 14 bases outside the gene matches. The CDR3 consists of 16 residues. For the CDR3, the DNA is TGTGCCAGCAGCCAGGAAAGCGGGGTAGGGTCGGGCGAGCAGTACTTC. Translation gives CASSQESGVGSGEQYF.

The chain combines TRBV9 with TRBJ2-5; 13 bases are shared with TRBD2. V shed 4 bases, J shed 0 bases, and the junction held 3 bases outside the gene matches. Germline CDR1 is SGDLS and CDR2 is YYNGEE. There are 16 residues in the CDR3. CDR3 loop: CASSSGTSGDQETQYF. Here the CDR3 DNA reads TGTGCCAGCAGCTCCGGGACTAGCGGGGACCAAGAGACCCAGTACTTC.

This clone was seen just once. The CDR3 reads CASSQYLDRISYEQYF. The CDR3 DNA reads as TGTGCCAGCAGCCAATATTTAGACAGGATCTCCTACGAGCAGTACTTC. The rearrangement joins TRBV7-9 to TRBJ2-7; D is perhaps TRBD1 (6 bases). This CDR3 has 16 amino acids. Germline V gene sequence: CDR1 SEHNR, CDR2 FQNEAQ (reference sequence). V shed 5 bases and J shed 0 bases, with 17 bases lying between them.

This chain joins TRBV5-1 and TRBJ1-5; tentatively, D is TRBD1 (5 bases). Germline values: CDR1 SGHRS, CDR2 YFSETQ. Trimming shortened V by 0 bases and J by 0 bases, and 7 bases separated the two germline ends. The CDR3 runs to 15 residues. The CDR3 region is CASSLGGNSNQPQHF. The CDR3 DNA reads as TGCGCCAGCAGCTTGGGGGGGAATAGCAATCAGCCCCAGCATTTT.

The chain carries TRBV5-4 and TRBJ2-7; D is tentatively TRBD1 or TRBD2 (6 bases each). This CDR3 has 15 amino acids. Deletions cut 0 bases from V and 2 bases from J, with 12 bases between. Germline assignment: CDR1 SGHNT and CDR2 YYREEE (reference sequence). In nucleotides, the CDR3 is TGTGCCAGCAGCTTGGGAGGGGGGCTCACCTACGAGCAGTACTTC. It translates to CASSLGGGLTYEQYF. Full variable domain (outside the CDR3, taken from reference TRBV5-4 and TRBJ2-7): ETGVTQSPTHLIKTRGQQVTLRCSSQSGHNTVSWYQQALGQGPQFIFQYYREEENGRGNFPPRFSGLQFPNYSSELNVNALELDDSALYLCASSLGGGLTYEQYFGPGTRLTVT.

This clone was observed a few times. The J gene is TRBJ2-1, the V gene TRBV30, with D hard to call. V was cut by 7 bases and J by 0 bases, with 10 bases left in between. The CDR3 length is 13 residues. Germline V CDR1 and CDR2: GTSNPN, SVGIG (reference sequence). The CDR3 loop reads CAFSPSSYNEQFF. Here the CDR3 DNA reads TGTGCCTTTTCACCGAGCTCCTACAATGAGCAGTTCTTC.

The rearrangement links TRBV5-4 to TRBJ1-2, with D possibly TRBD1 on 5 matching bases. V was trimmed by 6 bases and J by 4 bases, leaving 16 bases between them. The length of the CDR3 is 14 residues. Germline CDR1 reads SGHNT; CDR2 reads YYREEE (reference sequence). CDR3 amino acids: CASTGGGFPYGYTF. The DNA for the CDR3 is TGTGCCAGCACCGGGGGGGGGTTTCCCTATGGCTACACCTTC.